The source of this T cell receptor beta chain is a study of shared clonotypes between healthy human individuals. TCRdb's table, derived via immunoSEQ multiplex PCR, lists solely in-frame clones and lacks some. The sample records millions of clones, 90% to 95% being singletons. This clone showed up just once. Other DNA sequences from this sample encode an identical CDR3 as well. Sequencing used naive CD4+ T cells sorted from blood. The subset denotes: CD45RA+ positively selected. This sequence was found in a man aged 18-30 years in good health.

CDR3 region: CAWSSRANTEAFF. In DNA form, the CDR3 reads TGTGCCTGGAGTTCCAGGGCGAACACTGAAGCTTTCTTT. The chain joins TRBV30 to TRBJ1-1; D may be TRBD1 (5 bases). The CDR3 has 13 residues. From germline, CDR1 is GTSNPN and CDR2 SVGIG (reference sequence). V lost 2 bases to trimming and J lost 1 base, with 8 bases between them.